This T cell receptor (beta chain) was recovered during a study of identical twins. From the 5' RACE reads, TCRdb called clonotypes with MiXCR, one entry per CDR3 protein. The sample shows 500,000 to 700,000 distinct CDR3 sequences, less than 9% of them seen only once. Overall study results and limits: Less excess twin sharing appeared in beta out-of-frame sequences.

This clonotype was seen more than once but under ten times. Its antigen is not known. All donors were healthy, and all were Caucasian. Trimming pared 1 base from V and 7 bases from J, leaving 11 bases between. Per germline, CDR1 SGHVS and CDR2 FQNEAQ. The CDR3 runs to 13 residues. This same sample was also taken into another study, of yellow fever vaccine responses in identical twins.

This receptor was taken from a young woman in good health. Sequenced sample: PBMCs. The chain employs TRBV7-8 and TRBJ2-7; D unresolved. For the CDR3, the DNA is TGTGCCAGCAGCTTAGAGGGTCCCTCGGAGCAGTACTTC. As protein: CASSLEGPSEQYF. The full variable domain, in which reference TRBV7-8 and TRBJ2-7 provide the parts outside the CDR3, is GAGVSQSPRYKVAKRGQDVALRCDPISGHVSLFWYQQALGQGPEFLTYFQNEAQLDKSGLPSDRFFAERPEGSVSTLKIQRTQQEDSAVYLCASSLEGPSEQYFGPGTRLTVT.